This T cell receptor beta chain emerged from a study of shared clonotypes between healthy human individuals. Study-wide results and caveats: Genetic and exposure-history diversity was limited by the small donor number.

TCRdb's copy holds only in-frame clones and misses some; the assay was immunoSEQ multiplex PCR. The table shows approximately 710,000 clones, with 90% occurring only once. The V and J ends lost 4 bases and 9 bases, in that order; junction bases with no gene match: 13. The CDR3 extends over 15 amino acids. Germline V gene data show CDR1 as SGHRS and CDR2 as YFSETQ. Remarks on this clone: The antigen remains unidentified.

The TCR sequence derives from a man aged 18 to 29 in good health. Some clones in this sample may be carry-over from other donors' samples. The sequenced material came from memory CD8+ T cells from PBMCs. Subset noted: CD45RO+ cells pooled with CCR7-negative TemRA cells. This sequence joins TRBV5-1 and TRBJ2-7; 10 bases line up with TRBD2. CDR3 protein: CASSPVASGGLLQYF. In DNA form, the CDR3 reads TGCGCCAGCAGCCCGGTGGCTAGCGGGGGCCTGTTGCAGTACTTC.